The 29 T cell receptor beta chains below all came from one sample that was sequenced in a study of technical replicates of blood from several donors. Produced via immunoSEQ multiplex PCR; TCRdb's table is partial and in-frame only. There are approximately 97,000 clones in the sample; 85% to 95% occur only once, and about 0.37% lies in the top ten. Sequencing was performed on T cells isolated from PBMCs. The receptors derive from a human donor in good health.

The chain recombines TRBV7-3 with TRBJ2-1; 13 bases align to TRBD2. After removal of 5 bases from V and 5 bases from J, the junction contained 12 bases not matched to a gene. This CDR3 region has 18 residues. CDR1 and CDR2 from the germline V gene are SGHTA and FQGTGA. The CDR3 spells CASSKTVAGTSGDNEQFF. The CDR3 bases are TGTGCCAGCAGCAAGACAGTGGCCGGGACTAGCGGGGACAATGAGCAGTTCTTC. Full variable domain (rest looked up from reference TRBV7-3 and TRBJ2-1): GAGVSQTPSNKVTEKGKYVELRCDPISGHTALYWYRQSLGQGPEFLIYFQGTGAADDSGLPNDRFFAVRPEGSVSTLKIQRTERGDSAVYLCASSKTVAGTSGDNEQFFGPGTRLTVL.

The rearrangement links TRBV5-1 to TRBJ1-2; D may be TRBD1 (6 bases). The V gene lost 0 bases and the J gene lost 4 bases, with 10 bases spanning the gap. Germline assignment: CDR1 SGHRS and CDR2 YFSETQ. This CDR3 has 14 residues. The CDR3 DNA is TGCGCCAGCAGCTTGGTGGACAGACCCTATGGCTACACCTTC. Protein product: CASSLVDRPYGYTF.

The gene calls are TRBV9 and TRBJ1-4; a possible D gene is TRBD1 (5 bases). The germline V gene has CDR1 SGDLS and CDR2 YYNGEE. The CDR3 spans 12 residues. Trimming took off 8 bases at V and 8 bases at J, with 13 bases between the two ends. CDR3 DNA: TGTGCCAGTGGGGGGGTTACGGAAAAACTGTTTTTT. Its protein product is CASGGVTEKLFF.

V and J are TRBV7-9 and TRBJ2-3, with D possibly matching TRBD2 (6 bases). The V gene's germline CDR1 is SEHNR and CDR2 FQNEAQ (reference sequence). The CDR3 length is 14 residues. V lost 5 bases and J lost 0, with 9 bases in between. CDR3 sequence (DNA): TGTGCCAGCAGCGAGGGGACTAGCACAGATACGCAGTATTTT. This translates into CASSEGTSTDTQYF.

CDR3 amino acids: CASSRTSGWGTDTQYF. The CDR3 bases are TGTGCCAGCAGCCGTACTAGCGGGTGGGGCACAGATACGCAGTATTTT. The rearrangement joins TRBV5-8 to TRBJ2-3; 9 bases are a match to TRBD2. The V and J ends lost 4 bases and 1 base, in that order; junction bases with no gene match: 7. The CDR3 covers 16 residues. From germline, CDR1 is SGHTS and CDR2 YDEGEE.

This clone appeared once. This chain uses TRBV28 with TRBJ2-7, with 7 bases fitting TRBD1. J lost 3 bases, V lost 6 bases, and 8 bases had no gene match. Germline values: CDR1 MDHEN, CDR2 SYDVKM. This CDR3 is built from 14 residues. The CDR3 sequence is CASRIRDSIYEQYF. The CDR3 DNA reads TGTGCCAGCAGGATCCGGGACAGCATCTACGAGCAGTACTTC.

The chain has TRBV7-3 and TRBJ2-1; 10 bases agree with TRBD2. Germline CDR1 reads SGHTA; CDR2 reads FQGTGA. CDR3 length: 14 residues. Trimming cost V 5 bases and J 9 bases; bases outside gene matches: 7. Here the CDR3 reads CASSLSGRTTEQFF. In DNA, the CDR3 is TGTGCCAGCAGCCTTAGCGGGAGGACGACTGAGCAGTTCTTC.

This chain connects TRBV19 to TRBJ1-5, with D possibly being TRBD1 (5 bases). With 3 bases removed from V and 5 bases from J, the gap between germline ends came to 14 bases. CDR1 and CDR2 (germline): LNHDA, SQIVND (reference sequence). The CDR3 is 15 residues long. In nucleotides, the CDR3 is TGTGCCAGTAGTATTAGGCGGGACCAATATCAGCCCCAGCATTTT. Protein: CASSIRRDQYQPQHF.

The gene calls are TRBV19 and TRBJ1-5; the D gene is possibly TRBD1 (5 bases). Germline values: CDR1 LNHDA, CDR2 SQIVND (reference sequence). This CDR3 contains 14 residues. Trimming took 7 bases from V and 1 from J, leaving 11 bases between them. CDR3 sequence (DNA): TGTGCCAGTATCAGCCGACAGAGCAATCAGCCCCAGCATTTT. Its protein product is CASISRQSNQPQHF.

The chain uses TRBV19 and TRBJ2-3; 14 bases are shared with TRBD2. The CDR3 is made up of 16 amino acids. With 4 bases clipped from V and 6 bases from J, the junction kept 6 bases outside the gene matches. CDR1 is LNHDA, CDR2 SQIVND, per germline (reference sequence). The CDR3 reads CASSTGLAGGSDTQYF. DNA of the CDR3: TGTGCCAGTAGTACCGGACTAGCGGGAGGAAGTGATACGCAGTATTTT. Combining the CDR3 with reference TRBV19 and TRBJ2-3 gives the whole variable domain DGGITQSPKYLFRKEGQNVTLSCEQNLNHDAMYWYRQDPGQGLRLIYYSQIVNDFQKGDIAEGYSVSREKKESFPLTVTSAQKNPTAFYLCASSTGLAGGSDTQYFGPGTRLTVL.

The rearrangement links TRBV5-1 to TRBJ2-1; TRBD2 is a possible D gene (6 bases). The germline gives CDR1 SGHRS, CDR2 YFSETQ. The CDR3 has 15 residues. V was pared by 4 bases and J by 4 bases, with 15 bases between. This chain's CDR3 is CASSPQTGTYNEQFF. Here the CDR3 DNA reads TGCGCCAGCAGCCCGCAAACGGGGACTTACAATGAGCAGTTCTTC.

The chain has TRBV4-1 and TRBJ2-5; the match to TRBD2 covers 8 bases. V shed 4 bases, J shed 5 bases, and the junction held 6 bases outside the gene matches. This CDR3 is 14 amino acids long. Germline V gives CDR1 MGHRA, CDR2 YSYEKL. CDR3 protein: CASSLGLVSETQYF. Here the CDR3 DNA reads TGCGCCAGCAGCCTGGGACTAGTATCGGAGACCCAGTACTTC.

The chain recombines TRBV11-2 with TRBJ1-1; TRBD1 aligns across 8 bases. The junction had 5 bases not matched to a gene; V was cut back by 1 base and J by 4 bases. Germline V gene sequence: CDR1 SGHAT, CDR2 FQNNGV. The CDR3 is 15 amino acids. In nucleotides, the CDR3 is TGTGCCAGCAGCTTAGTAACAGGGGGGACCACTGAAGCTTTCTTT. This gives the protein CASSLVTGGTTEAFF.

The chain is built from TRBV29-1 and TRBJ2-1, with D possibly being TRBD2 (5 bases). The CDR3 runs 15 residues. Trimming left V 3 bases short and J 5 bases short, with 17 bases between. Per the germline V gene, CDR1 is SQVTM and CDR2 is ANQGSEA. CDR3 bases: TGCAGCGTTGAGTTCGGATTAGACTACAACAATGAGCAGTTCTTC. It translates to CSVEFGLDYNNEQFF.

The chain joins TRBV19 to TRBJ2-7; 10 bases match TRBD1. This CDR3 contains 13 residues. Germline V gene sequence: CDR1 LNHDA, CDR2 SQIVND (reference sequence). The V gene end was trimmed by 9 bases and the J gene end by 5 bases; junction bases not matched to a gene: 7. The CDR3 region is CASSGTGVHEQYF. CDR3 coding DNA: TGTGCCAGCTCCGGGACAGGGGTCCACGAGCAGTACTTC.

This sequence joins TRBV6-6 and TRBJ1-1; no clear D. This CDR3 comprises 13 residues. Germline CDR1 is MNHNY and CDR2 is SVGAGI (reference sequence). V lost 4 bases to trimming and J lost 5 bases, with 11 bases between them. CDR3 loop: CASSSTGYTEAFF. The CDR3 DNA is TGTGCCAGCAGTTCCACGGGTTATACTGAAGCTTTCTTT.

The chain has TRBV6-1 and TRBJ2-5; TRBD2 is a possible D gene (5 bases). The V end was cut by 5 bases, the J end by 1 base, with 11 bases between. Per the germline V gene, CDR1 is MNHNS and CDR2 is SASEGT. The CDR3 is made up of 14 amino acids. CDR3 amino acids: CASSTRTVQETQYF. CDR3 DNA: TGTGCCAGCAGTACAAGGACTGTCCAAGAGACCCAGTACTTC.

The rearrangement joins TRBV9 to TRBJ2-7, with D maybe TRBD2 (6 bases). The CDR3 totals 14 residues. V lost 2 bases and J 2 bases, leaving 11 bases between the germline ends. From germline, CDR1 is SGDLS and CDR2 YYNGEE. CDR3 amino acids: CASSVGSGPYEQYF. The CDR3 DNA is TGTGCCAGCAGCGTGGGTAGCGGACCCTACGAGCAGTACTTC.

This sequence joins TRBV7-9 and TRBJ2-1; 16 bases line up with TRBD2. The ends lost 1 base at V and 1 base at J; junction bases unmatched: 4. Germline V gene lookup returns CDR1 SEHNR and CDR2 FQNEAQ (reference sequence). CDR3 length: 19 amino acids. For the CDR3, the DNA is TGTGCCAGCAGCTTAGAGGGACTAGCGGGAGGGCCTTCCTACAATGAGCAGTTCTTC. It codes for CASSLEGLAGGPSYNEQFF.

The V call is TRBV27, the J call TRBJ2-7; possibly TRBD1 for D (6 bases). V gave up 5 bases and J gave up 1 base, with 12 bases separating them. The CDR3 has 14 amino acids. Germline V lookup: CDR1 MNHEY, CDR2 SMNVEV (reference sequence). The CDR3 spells CASSPGQNSYEQYF. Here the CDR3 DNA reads TGTGCCAGCAGTCCCGGACAGAATTCCTACGAGCAGTACTTC.

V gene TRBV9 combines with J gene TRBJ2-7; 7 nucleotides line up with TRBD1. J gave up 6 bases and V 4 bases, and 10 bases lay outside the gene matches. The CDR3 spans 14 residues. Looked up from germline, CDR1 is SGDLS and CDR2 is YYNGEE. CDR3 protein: CASSLEGATGEQYF. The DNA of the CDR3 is TGTGCCAGCAGCCTAGAGGGGGCCACTGGCGAGCAGTACTTC.

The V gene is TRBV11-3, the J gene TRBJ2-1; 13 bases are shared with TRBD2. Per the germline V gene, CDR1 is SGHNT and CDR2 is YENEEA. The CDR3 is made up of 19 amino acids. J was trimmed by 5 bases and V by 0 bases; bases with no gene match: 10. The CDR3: CASSLDLAGLAGDDNEQFF. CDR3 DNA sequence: TGTGCCAGCAGCTTAGATTTGGCCGGACTAGCGGGAGATGACAATGAGCAGTTCTTC.

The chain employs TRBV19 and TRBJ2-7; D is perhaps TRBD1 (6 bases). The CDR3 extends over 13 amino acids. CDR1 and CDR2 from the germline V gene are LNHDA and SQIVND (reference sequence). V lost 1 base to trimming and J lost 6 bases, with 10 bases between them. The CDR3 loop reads CASSIAGDREQYF. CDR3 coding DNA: TGTGCCAGTAGTATAGCAGGGGATCGCGAGCAGTACTTC.

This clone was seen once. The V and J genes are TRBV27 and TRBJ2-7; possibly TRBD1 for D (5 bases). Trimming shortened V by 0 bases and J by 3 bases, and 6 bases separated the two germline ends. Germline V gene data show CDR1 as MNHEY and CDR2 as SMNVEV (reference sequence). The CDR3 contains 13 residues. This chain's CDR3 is CASSLSQGYEQYF. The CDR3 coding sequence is TGTGCCAGCAGTTTATCTCAGGGCTACGAGCAGTACTTC.

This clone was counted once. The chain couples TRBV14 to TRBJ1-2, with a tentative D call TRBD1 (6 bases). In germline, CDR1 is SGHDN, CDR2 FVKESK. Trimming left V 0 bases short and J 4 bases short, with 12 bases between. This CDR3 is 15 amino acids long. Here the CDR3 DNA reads TGTGCCAGCAGCCAAGATCCCTGGACAGCCTATGGCTACACCTTC. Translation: CASSQDPWTAYGYTF.

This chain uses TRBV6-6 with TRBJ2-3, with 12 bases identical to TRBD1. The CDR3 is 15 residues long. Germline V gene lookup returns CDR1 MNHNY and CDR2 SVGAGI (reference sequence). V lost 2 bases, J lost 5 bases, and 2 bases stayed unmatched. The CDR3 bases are TGTGCCAGCAGTTACAGGGACAGGGGGCAAGATACGCAGTATTTT. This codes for CASSYRDRGQDTQYF.

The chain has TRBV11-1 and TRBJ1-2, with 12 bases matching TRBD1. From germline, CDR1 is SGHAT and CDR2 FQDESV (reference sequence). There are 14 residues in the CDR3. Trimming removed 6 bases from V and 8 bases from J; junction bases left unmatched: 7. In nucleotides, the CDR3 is TGTGCCAGCAGTTCCGGGACAGGGGGCGAAGGCTACACCTTC. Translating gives CASSSGTGGEGYTF. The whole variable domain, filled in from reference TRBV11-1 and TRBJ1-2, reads EAEVAQSPRYKITEKSQAVAFWCDPISGHATLYWYRQILGQGPELLVQFQDESVVDDSQLPKDRFSAERLKGVDSTLKIQPAELGDSAMYLCASSSGTGGEGYTFGSGTRLTVV.

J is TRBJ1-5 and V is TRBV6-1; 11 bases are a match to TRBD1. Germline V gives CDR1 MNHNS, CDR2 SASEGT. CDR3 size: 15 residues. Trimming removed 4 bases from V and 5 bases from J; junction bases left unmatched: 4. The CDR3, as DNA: TGTGCCAGCAGTGGAGTGGACAGGGGGCATCAGCCCCAGCATTTT. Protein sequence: CASSGVDRGHQPQHF.

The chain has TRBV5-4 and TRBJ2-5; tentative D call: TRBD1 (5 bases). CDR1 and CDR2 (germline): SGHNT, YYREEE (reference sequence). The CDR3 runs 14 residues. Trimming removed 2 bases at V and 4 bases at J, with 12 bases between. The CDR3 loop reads CASSFSRDRETQYF. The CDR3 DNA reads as TGTGCCAGCAGCTTCTCACGCGACAGAGAGACCCAGTACTTC.